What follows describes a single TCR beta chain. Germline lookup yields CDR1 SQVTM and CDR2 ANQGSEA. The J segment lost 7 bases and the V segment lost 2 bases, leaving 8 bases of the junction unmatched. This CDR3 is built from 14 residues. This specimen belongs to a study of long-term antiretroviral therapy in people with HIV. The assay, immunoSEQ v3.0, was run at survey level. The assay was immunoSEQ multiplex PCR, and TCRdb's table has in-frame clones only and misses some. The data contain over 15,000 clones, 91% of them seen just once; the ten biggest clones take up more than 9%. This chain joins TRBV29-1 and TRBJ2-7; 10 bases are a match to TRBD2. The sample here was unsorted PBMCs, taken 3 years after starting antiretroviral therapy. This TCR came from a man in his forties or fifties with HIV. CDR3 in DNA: TGCAGCGTTGAAAGCGGGGGGGGTCCTGGAGAGCAGTACTTC. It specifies CSVESGGGPGEQYF.